Many counts were recorded for the clone carrying this T cell receptor (beta chain). What it binds is not known. Authors of the study amplified TCR beta CDR3 regions from RNA transcripts. The HTBI primer set served for first-round RT-PCR of the TCR CDR3. TCRdb recomputed calls from the multiplex PCR reads with MiXCR, one row per CDR3 protein. The table records 450,000 to 600,000 distinct CDR3 sequences, approximately 14% of them present only once. These data originate in a study of T cells in Graves' hyperthyroidism and ophthalmopathy. Whole-study findings and limits: Appearing also in blood were most of the thyroid clonotypes expanded above 0.001. Ophthalmopathy cases were set apart from stable hyperthyroidism by a 13 V-J model.

V lost 5 bases and J 3 bases, leaving 8 bases between the germline ends. CDR3 length: 13 amino acids. CDR1 is MNHNS, CDR2 SASEGT, per germline. Investigators excluded patients with uncontrolled infection, other autoimmune disease, pregnancy or lactation. The origin of this receptor is a woman in her forties with Graves' hyperthyroidism. What was sequenced was blood. The chain has TRBV6-1 and TRBJ1-5; D is ambiguous. The CDR3: CASSSGNNQPQHF. CDR3 nucleotides: TGTGCCAGCAGTTCGGGGAACAATCAGCCCCAGCATTTT.